Shown below are 12 T cell receptor beta chains from a single sample sequenced in a study of CD8 T cells in Susac syndrome. Random hexamers were used to reverse transcribe the RNA input (0.5 to 1 ug). TCRdb re-derived calls from the immunoSEQ multiplex PCR reads in MiXCR, one entry per CDR3 protein. Of about 69,000 distinct CDR3 sequences in the sample, roughly 94% are singletons; the top ten hold roughly 0.25%. The sequencing input was CD8+ T cells from PBMCs. These receptors all stem from a human donor in good health.

The chain employs TRBV27 and TRBJ1-2; 7 nucleotides line up with TRBD1. The J segment lost 4 bases and the V segment lost 4 bases, leaving 0 bases of the junction unmatched. This CDR3 is 12 amino acids long. Germline-derived CDR1 and CDR2 are MNHEY and SMNVEV (reference sequence). The CDR3 reads CASSSGGYGYTF. The CDR3, as DNA: TGTGCCAGCAGTTCAGGGGGCTATGGCTACACCTTC.

Worth noting for this clonotype: The final CDR3 position lacks the conserved phenylalanine or tryptophan, pointing to a likely read error. The chain couples TRBV15 to TRBJ2-1, with D uncertain. CDR1 is LNHNV, CDR2 YYDKDF, per germline (reference sequence). CDR3 length: 11 residues. V dropped 1 base and J dropped 9 bases, with 4 bases sitting between them. The CDR3: CATSRGGEQFL. The CDR3 DNA reads TGTGCCACCAGCAGAGGAGGTGAGCAGTTCCTC.

This chain links TRBV13 with TRBJ2-2; D call uncertain. Trimming took 1 base from V and 2 from J, leaving 11 bases between them. Germline V gene sequence: CDR1 PRHDT, CDR2 FYEKMQ (reference sequence). The CDR3 spans 16 residues. This CDR3 is CASSLVTAPNTGELFF. In DNA, the CDR3 is TGTGCCAGCAGCTTAGTTACGGCCCCAAACACCGGGGAGCTGTTTTTT. The full variable domain, with the rest looked up from reference TRBV13 and TRBJ2-2, is AAGVIQSPRHLIKEKRETATLKCYPIPRHDTVYWYQQGPGQDPQFLISFYEKMQSDKGSIPDRFSAQQFSDYHSELNMSSLELGDSALYFCASSLVTAPNTGELFFGEGSRLTVL.

The chain combines TRBV2 with TRBJ2-7; 9 nucleotides match TRBD1. CDR3 size: 13 residues. Germline-derived CDR1 and CDR2 are SNHLY and FYNNEI. V shed 7 bases and J 3 bases; nucleotides not matched to a gene: 4. CDR3 region: CASIQGQGYEQYV. In nucleotides, the CDR3 is TGTGCCAGCATCCAGGGACAGGGCTACGAGCAGTACGTC.

This rearrangement joins TRBV20-1 to TRBJ2-3; 11 nucleotides align to TRBD2. After removal of 7 bases from V and 3 bases from J, the junction contained 6 bases not matched to a gene. The CDR3 length is 14 residues. The germline gives CDR1 DFQATT, CDR2 SNEGSKA (reference sequence). CDR3 nucleotide sequence: TGCAGTGGGTCTAGCGGGGGGAAAACAGATACGCAGTATTTT. It codes for CSGSSGGKTDTQYF.

The rearrangement links TRBV4-1 to TRBJ1-6; tentative D call: TRBD1 (5 bases). Germline values: CDR1 MGHRA, CDR2 YSYEKL. The CDR3 has 15 residues. V dropped 4 bases and J dropped 7 bases, with 14 bases sitting between them. As DNA, the CDR3 is TGCGCCAGCAGCCCAGTTCGCTGGGGCAATTCACCCCTCCACTTT. Translated, it gives CASSPVRWGNSPLHF.

The V and J genes are TRBV27 and TRBJ2-7, with TRBD2 identical over 7 bases. V shed 2 bases and J 1 base; nucleotides not matched to a gene: 5. In germline, CDR1 is MNHEY, CDR2 SMNVEV (reference sequence). The CDR3 has 15 amino acids. CDR3 sequence reads: CASSLSGGGSYEQYF. CDR3 coding DNA: TGTGCCAGCAGTTTAAGCGGCGGGGGATCCTACGAGCAGTACTTC.

V is TRBV29-1 and J is TRBJ1-2; a weak D match, TRBD1 (5 bases). The CDR3 length is 14 residues. V lost 6 bases to trimming and J lost 4 bases, with 18 bases between them. Germline CDR1 SQVTM, CDR2 ANQGSEA. The CDR3 DNA reads TGCAGCGTACCCACCAGGGTGAAGACCTATGGCTACACCTTC. This codes for CSVPTRVKTYGYTF.

The chain couples TRBV7-9 to TRBJ2-7; TRBD1 might be the D (5 bases). The V gene's germline CDR1 is SEHNR and CDR2 FQNEAQ (reference sequence). The CDR3 covers 14 residues. The V and J ends lost 5 bases and 4 bases respectively, with 15 bases between them. CDR3 region: CASSRSDSKYEQYV. CDR3 nucleotide sequence: TGTGCCAGCAGCCGCAGCGACAGCAAGTACGAGCAGTACGTC.

The CDR3: CASSLQLVVYTDTQYF. The CDR3, as DNA: TGTGCCAGCAGCTTACAGTTGGTCGTCTACACAGATACGCAGTATTTT. V and J are TRBV7-8 and TRBJ2-3; D is undetermined. The V end lost 2 bases, the J end lost 2 bases, and 14 bases lay between the germline ends. The germline V gene encodes CDR1 SGHVS and CDR2 FQNEAQ. This CDR3 contains 16 residues.

The J gene is TRBJ2-1, the V gene TRBV7-8; the D gene is possibly TRBD2 (6 bases). Germline V CDR1 and CDR2: SGHVS, FQNEAQ. The CDR3 is made up of 14 amino acids. Trimming took 5 bases from V and 4 from J, leaving 12 bases between them. CDR3 coding DNA: TGTGCCAGCAGCCCCCCGGGGGAGTACAATGAGCAGTTCTTC. Amino acid sequence: CASSPPGEYNEQFF.

The V call is TRBV19, the J call TRBJ2-1; 8 nucleotides align to TRBD1. After removal of 4 bases from V and 8 bases from J, the junction contained 7 bases not matched to a gene. The CDR3 is 14 residues long. Germline V lookup: CDR1 LNHDA, CDR2 SQIVND (reference sequence). In DNA form, the CDR3 reads TGTGCCAGTAGTAGGACAGGGTCTCACGATGAGCAGTTCTTC. Protein product: CASSRTGSHDEQFF.